The clone carrying this T cell receptor beta chain occurred a few times. Its specificity is not known. At one of its ends the junction is not consistent with the germline gene, which may arise from a read error. The sample belongs to a study of vaccination effects on CD4 cells after COVID-19. With the ViraFEST assay, the study expanded antigen-specific CD4+ T cells using viral peptide pools, then sequenced them. Upon completion of roughly ten days in culture, CD4+ T cells were isolated. According to the study, vaccine recipients showed no prior SARS-CoV-2 infection and negative nucleocapsid antibodies. Culturing of 1.5 million to 2.5 million PBMC per well took place with 8.5 to 10 IU/ml IL-2 and 9.5 to 10 ug/ml peptides. This CDR3 is 13 amino acids long. Germline CDR1 and CDR2: MNHEY and SMNVEV (reference sequence). TCRdb's copy holds only in-frame clones and misses some; the assay was immunoSEQ multiplex PCR. The sample includes 20,000 to 25,000 clones, roughly four fifths seen only once; the top ten take roughly a fifth.

The receptor's source is a human donor who received a COVID-19 vaccine. The chain carries TRBV27 and TRBJ2-7; D is perhaps TRBD2 (6 bases). Specimen: CD4+ T cells from PBMCs cultured with HCoV-NL63 spike peptides, collected before COVID-19 vaccination. The CDR3 here is CASNSDPGRRLFF. The CDR3 DNA is TGTGCCAGCAATTCAGATCCGGGGAGGAGGCTCTTTTTC.